Shown below are 4 T cell receptor beta chains from a single sample sequenced in a study of OX40 agonist ivuxolimab in advanced cancers. TCRdb keeps only in-frame clones here, not all; method: immunoSEQ multiplex PCR. The table records around 77,000 clones, around 94% of them present only once. The sequences come from CD4+ or CD8+ T cells sorted from blood, collected in a trial of the OX40 agonist ivuxolimab. The receptors stem from an adult with an advanced solid tumor such as melanoma, head and neck, liver or kidney cancer.

The chain has TRBV11-3 and TRBJ2-1, with D perhaps TRBD1 (5 bases). Germline CDR1 SGHNT, CDR2 YENEEA. Deletions cut 5 bases from V and 3 bases from J, with 8 bases between. The length of the CDR3 is 13 residues. The CDR3: CASSRGIYNEQFF. In nucleotides, the CDR3 is TGTGCCAGCAGCAGGGGTATCTACAATGAGCAGTTCTTC.

This sequence joins TRBV9 and TRBJ2-7, with D hard to call. V was trimmed by 5 bases and J by 3 bases, leaving 18 bases between them. The germline CDR1 and CDR2 sequences are SGDLS and YYNGEE. The CDR3 consists of 15 residues. CDR3 sequence reads: CASSRGAGYDYEQYF. The CDR3 region has the DNA TGTGCCAGCAGTCGCGGAGCTGGCTATGACTACGAGCAGTACTTC.

The V call is TRBV19, the J call TRBJ2-1; TRBD2 might be the D (6 bases). Germline CDR1 is LNHDA and CDR2 is SQIVND (reference sequence). This CDR3 has 14 residues. V lost 4 bases, J lost 5 bases, and 12 bases lay in between. The CDR3 DNA is TGTGCCAGTAGTAGCCGGGACTGGAACAATGAGCAGTTCTTC. Its translation: CASSSRDWNNEQFF. The variable domain in full, with the rest retrieved from reference TRBV19 and TRBJ2-1, is DGGITQSPKYLFRKEGQNVTLSCEQNLNHDAMYWYRQDPGQGLRLIYYSQIVNDFQKGDIAEGYSVSREKKESFPLTVTSAQKNPTAFYLCASSSRDWNNEQFFGPGTRLTVL.

The rearrangement links TRBV7-2 to TRBJ2-5, with D possibly called TRBD1 or TRBD2 (5 bases each). The CDR3 loop spans 16 amino acids. Germline lookup yields CDR1 SGHTA and CDR2 FQGNSA. Trimming left V 3 bases short and J 5 bases short, with 19 bases between. The CDR3 is CASSLVLSGPGETQYF. The CDR3 DNA is TGTGCCAGCAGCTTGGTCCTATCGGGGCCTGGCGAGACCCAGTACTTC.